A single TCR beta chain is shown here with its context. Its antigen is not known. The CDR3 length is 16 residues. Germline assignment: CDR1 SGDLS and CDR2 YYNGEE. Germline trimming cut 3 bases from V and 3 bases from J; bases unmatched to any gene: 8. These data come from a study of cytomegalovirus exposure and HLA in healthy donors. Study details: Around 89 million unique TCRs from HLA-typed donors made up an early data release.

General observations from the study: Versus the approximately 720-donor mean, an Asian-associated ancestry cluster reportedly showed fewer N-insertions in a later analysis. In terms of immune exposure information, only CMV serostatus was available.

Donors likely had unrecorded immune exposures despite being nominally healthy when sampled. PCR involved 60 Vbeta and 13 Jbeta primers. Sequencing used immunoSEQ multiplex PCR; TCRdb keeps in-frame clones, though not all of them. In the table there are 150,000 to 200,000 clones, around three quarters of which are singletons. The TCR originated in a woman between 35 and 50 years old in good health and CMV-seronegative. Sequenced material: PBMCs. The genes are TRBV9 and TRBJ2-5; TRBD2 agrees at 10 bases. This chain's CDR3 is CASSAHSGRTEETQYF. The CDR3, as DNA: TGTGCCAGCAGCGCGCATAGCGGGAGGACCGAAGAGACCCAGTACTTC.